The 9 T cell receptor beta chains in this list originate from one sample, sequenced in a study of blood T cell repertoires in COVID-19. Sequencing used immunoSEQ multiplex PCR; TCRdb keeps in-frame clones, though not all of them. The sample holds about 480,000 clones, less than 90% seen once. The sample was PBMCs or T cells enriched from blood (not recorded which). The receptors stem from a woman aged 55-69 years who had recovered from COVID-19.

The chain uses TRBV10-3 and TRBJ2-5; D gene ambiguous. Trimming removed 2 bases at V and 2 bases at J, with 6 bases between. Germline values: CDR1 ENHRY, CDR2 SYGVKD. There are 13 residues in the CDR3. The CDR3 coding sequence is TGTGCCATCAGTGAGCGCCAGCAAGAGACCCAGTACTTC. Residues: CAISERQQETQYF.

The V call is TRBV5-6, the J call TRBJ1-3; TRBD1 agrees at 8 bases. The CDR3 is 17 amino acids. J was trimmed by 0 bases and V by 0 bases; bases with no gene match: 5. Germline CDR1 and CDR2: SGHDT and YYEEEE. CDR3 amino acids: CASSLGRQGRSGNTIYF. The CDR3 DNA reads TGTGCCAGCAGCTTGGGGAGACAGGGGCGCTCTGGAAACACCATATATTTT. Combining the CDR3 with reference TRBV5-6 and TRBJ1-3 gives the whole variable domain DAGVTQSPTHLIKTRGQQVTLRCSPKSGHDTVSWYQQALGQGPQFIFQYYEEEERQRGNFPDRFSGHQFPNYSSELNVNALLLGDSALYLCASSLGRQGRSGNTIYFGEGSWLTVV.

The V call is TRBV6-5, the J call TRBJ2-1; D uncertain. The CDR3 covers 14 residues. Trimming pared 5 bases from V and 0 bases from J, leaving 8 bases between. CDR1 is MNHEY, CDR2 SVGAGI, per germline. In DNA form, the CDR3 reads TGTGCCAGCAGTCCGTCGGGCTCCTACAATGAGCAGTTCTTC. Its translation is CASSPSGSYNEQFF.

The sample holds one count of this clone. The chain links TRBV9 to TRBJ1-1; D might be TRBD1 (6 bases). CDR1 and CDR2 from the germline V gene are SGDLS and YYNGEE. CDR3 length: 13 residues. Trimming took 3 bases from V and 9 from J, leaving 15 bases between them. CDR3: CASSAEGGTQAFF. Here the CDR3 DNA reads TGTGCCAGCAGCGCCGAGGGGGGGACCCAAGCTTTCTTT.

DNA for the CDR3: TGTGCCAGCAGCTCAGGGTGGTCGAACTCTGGGGCCAACGTCCTGACTTTC. This sequence encodes CASSSGWSNSGANVLTF. This chain connects TRBV28 to TRBJ2-6; D is perhaps TRBD1 (5 bases). V dropped 6 bases and J dropped 0 bases, with 15 bases sitting between them. The length of the CDR3 is 17 residues. CDR1 and CDR2 from the germline V gene are MDHEN and SYDVKM.

This chain links TRBV10-3 with TRBJ1-5, with 9 bases matching TRBD1. V shed 6 bases, J shed 8 bases, and the junction held 5 bases outside the gene matches. This CDR3 comprises 13 residues. Germline values: CDR1 ENHRY, CDR2 SYGVKD. As DNA, the CDR3 is TGTGCCATCAGAGGGACAGGGAAGGAGCCCCAGCATTTT. Translated: CAIRGTGKEPQHF.

The chain recombines TRBV5-6 with TRBJ2-5; no definite D call. The CDR3 totals 13 residues. Per the germline V gene, CDR1 is SGHDT and CDR2 is YYEEEE. V was cut by 3 bases and J by 5 bases, with 11 bases left in between. CDR3 protein: CASSSTGWETQYF. The CDR3 nucleotides are TGTGCCAGCAGCTCGACTGGATGGGAGACCCAGTACTTC.

This clone appeared a few times. The J gene is TRBJ1-6, the V gene TRBV5-1, with a possible D match to TRBD1 (6 bases). The CDR3 extends over 20 amino acids. V was clipped by 0 bases and J by 0 bases, with 19 bases between them. The germline gives CDR1 SGHRS, CDR2 YFSETQ. The DNA for the CDR3 is TGCGCCAGCAGCTTGGCCGGGACATCACTTGGGGGCTCCTATAATTCACCCCTCCACTTT. This translates into CASSLAGTSLGGSYNSPLHF.

The V call is TRBV5-4, the J call TRBJ2-1, with TRBD2 identical over 15 bases. CDR3 size: 19 residues. With 2 bases clipped from V and 1 base from J, the junction kept 7 bases outside the gene matches. Per germline, CDR1 SGHNT and CDR2 YYREEE (reference sequence). CDR3 in DNA: TGTGCCAGCAGCTTTGGACTAGCGGGGGGGCTTTTATCCTACAATGAGCAGTTCTTC. This gives the protein CASSFGLAGGLLSYNEQFF. Full variable domain (rest looked up from reference TRBV5-4 and TRBJ2-1): ETGVTQSPTHLIKTRGQQVTLRCSSQSGHNTVSWYQQALGQGPQFIFQYYREEENGRGNFPPRFSGLQFPNYSSELNVNALELDDSALYLCASSFGLAGGLLSYNEQFFGPGTRLTVL.